The sample holds one count of the clone carrying this T cell receptor (beta chain). What it binds is not known. Other DNA sequences in this specimen translate into the identical CDR3. The data belong to a study of CD8+ T cells in alopecia areata. Trimming left V 4 bases short and J 3 bases short, with 3 bases between. This CDR3 region has 11 residues. Germline CDR1 and CDR2: SGHRS and YFSETQ. Peripheral blood and lesional scalp punch biopsies came from alopecia areata patients. Starting from PBMCs, sorting isolated CD4+ and CD8+ T cells. Overall study results and limits: The study found higher clonality in lesional than normal scalp, especially in alopecia totalis/universalis. Relative to mice, TCR sharing across patients was less clear, a difference possibly HLA-related.

RNA was extracted and reverse transcribed into cDNA as the sequencing template. Sequenced by immunoSEQ multiplex PCR; TCRdb stores in-frame clones only, minus some. Here the sample spans about 250,000 clones, 65% to 70% being singletons. The material was CD4+ T cells sorted from blood, obtained at week 0. This TCR derives from a human donor with alopecia areata. This chain connects TRBV5-1 to TRBJ2-3; D ambiguous. Here the CDR3 DNA reads TGCGCCAGCAGCCAGACAGATACGCAGTATTTT. Residues: CASSQTDTQYF.